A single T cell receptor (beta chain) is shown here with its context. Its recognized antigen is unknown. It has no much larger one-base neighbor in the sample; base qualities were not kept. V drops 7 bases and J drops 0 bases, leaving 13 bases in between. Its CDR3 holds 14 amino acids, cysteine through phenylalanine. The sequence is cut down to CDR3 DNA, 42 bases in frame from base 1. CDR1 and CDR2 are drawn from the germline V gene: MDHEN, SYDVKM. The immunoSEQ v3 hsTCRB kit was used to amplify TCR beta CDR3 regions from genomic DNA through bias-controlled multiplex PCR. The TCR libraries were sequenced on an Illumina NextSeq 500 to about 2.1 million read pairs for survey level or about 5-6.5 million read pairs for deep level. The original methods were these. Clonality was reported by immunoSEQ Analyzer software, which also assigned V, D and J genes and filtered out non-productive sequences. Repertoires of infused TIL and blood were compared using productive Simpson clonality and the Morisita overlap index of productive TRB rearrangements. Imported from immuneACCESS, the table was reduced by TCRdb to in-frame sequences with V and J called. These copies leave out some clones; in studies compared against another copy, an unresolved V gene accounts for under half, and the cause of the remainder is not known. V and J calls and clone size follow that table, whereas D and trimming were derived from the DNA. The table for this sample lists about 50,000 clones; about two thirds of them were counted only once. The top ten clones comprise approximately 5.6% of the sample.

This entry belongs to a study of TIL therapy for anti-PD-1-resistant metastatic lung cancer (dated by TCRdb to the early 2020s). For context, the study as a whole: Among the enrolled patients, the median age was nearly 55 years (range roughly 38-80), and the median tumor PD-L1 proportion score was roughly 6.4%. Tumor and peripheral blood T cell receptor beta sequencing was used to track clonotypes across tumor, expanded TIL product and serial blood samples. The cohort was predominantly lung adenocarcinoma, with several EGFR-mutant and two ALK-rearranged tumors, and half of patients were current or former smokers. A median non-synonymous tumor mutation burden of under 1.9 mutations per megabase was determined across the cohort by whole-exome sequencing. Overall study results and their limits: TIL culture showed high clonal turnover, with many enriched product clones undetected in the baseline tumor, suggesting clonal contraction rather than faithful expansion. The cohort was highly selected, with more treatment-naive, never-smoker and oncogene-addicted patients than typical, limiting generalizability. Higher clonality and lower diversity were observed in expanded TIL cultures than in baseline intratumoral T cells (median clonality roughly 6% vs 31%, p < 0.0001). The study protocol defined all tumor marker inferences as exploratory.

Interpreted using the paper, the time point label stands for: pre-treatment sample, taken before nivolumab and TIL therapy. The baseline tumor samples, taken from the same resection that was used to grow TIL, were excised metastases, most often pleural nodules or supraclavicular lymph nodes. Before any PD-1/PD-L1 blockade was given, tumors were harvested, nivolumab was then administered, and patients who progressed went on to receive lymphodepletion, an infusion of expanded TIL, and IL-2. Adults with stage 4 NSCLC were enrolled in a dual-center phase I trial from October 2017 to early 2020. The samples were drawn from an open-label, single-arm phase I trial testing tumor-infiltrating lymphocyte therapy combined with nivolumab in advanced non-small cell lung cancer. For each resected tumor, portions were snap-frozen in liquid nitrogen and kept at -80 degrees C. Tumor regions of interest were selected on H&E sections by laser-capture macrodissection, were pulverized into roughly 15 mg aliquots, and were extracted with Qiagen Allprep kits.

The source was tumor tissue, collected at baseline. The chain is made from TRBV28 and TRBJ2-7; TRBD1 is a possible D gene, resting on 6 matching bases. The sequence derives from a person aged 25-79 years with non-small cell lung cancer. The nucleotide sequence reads TGTGCCAGCACAATACAGGGCTACTCCTACGAGCAGTACTTC. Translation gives CASTIQGYSYEQYF.